This TCR beta chain was sequenced for a study of T cell changes during pregnancy in multiple sclerosis. Repertoires were generated with immunoSEQ multiplex PCR, while TCRdb's copy carries only in-frame clones and drops some. Altogether about 69,000 clones are present, approximately 91% being singletons, with the ten largest covering roughly 1.4%. This clone came up a few times. The CDR3 is 13 residues long. The germline gives CDR1 GTSNPN, CDR2 SVGIG (reference sequence). V gave up 2 bases and J gave up 8 bases; unmatched junction bases: 3. The receptor was derived from a female donor with multiple sclerosis, enrolled in a pregnancy study. The sample here was peripheral blood, taken in the third trimester of pregnancy. The chain recombines TRBV30 with TRBJ1-4, with TRBD1 matching over 9 bases. As DNA, the CDR3 is TGTGCCTGGAGTACAGGGGGCCAGGAAAAACTGTTTTTT. Translating gives CAWSTGGQEKLFF.